The rows below give T cell receptor beta chains drawn from one sample of a study of blood T cells in healthy people across ages. MiXCR, applied by TCRdb to the 5' RACE reads, yields one record per CDR3 protein. Among 800,000 to 950,000 distinct CDR3 sequences, 25% to 30% were seen once, and the ten largest hold roughly 10%. This same sample was also part of a study on T cells of mothers and their children.

The material sequenced was blood. The receptors here all came from a middle-aged woman in good health. CDR3s include the opening cysteine and the closing phenylalanine or tryptophan. Fields, in order: V gene, J gene, D gene, clone size, CDR3 protein, CDR3 DNA. The D gene is left open where the match is weak. The listing skips clone size in some rows; elsewhere it reads once, few, many or a size class.

v_gene: TRBV29-1
j_gene: TRBJ2-1
d_gene: TRBD2
abundance: many
CDR3aa: CSTLAGGALEQQFF
CDR3nt: TGCAGCACCTTAGCGGGGGGGGCCCTTGAGCAGCAGTTCTTC

v_gene: TRBV20-1
j_gene: TRBJ2-3
d_gene: .
abundance: few
CDR3aa: CSAGGRSTDTQYF
CDR3nt: TGCAGTGCTGGGGGCCGGAGCACAGATACGCAGTATTTT

v_gene: TRBV29-1
j_gene: TRBJ1-1
d_gene: .
abundance: few
CDR3aa: CSTGQKNTEAFF
CDR3nt: TGCAGCACCGGACAGAAGAACACTGAAGCTTTCTTT

v_gene: TRBV4-1
j_gene: TRBJ1-2
d_gene: TRBD1
abundance: .
CDR3aa: CASSQRTGTGGASVGYTF
CDR3nt: TGCGCCAGCAGCCAACGTACCGGGACAGGGGGCGCTTCGGTCGGCTACACCTTC

v_gene: TRBV7-2
j_gene: TRBJ2-7
d_gene: .
abundance: .
CDR3aa: CASSLEYRALEQYF
CDR3nt: TGTGCCAGCAGCTTAGAGTACAGGGCCCTCGAGCAGTACTTC

v_gene: TRBV11-3
j_gene: TRBJ1-4
d_gene: .
abundance: .
CDR3aa: CASSSVGTSEKLFF
CDR3nt: TGTGCCAGCAGCAGCGTTGGGACATCCGAAAAACTGTTTTTT

v_gene: TRBV12-3/TRBV12-4
j_gene: TRBJ1-5
d_gene: .
abundance: .
CDR3aa: CASSPGLGPNQPQHF
CDR3nt: TGTGCCAGCAGCCCGGGACTTGGGCCCAATCAGCCCCAGCATTTT

v_gene: TRBV7-2
j_gene: TRBJ2-7
d_gene: .
abundance: .
CDR3aa: CASSLSFSTYEQYF
CDR3nt: TGTGCCAGCAGCTTATCATTTTCTACCTACGAGCAGTACTTC

v_gene: TRBV12-3/TRBV12-4
j_gene: TRBJ2-7
d_gene: .
abundance: .
CDR3aa: CASSPPGPEIYEQYF
CDR3nt: TGTGCCAGCAGTCCGCCCGGGCCCGAGATCTACGAGCAGTACTTC

v_gene: TRBV28
j_gene: TRBJ1-6
d_gene: .
abundance: few
CDR3aa: CASGEVMDSPLHF
CDR3nt: TGTGCCAGCGGGGAAGTCATGGATTCACCCCTCCACTTT

v_gene: TRBV6-4
j_gene: TRBJ2-1
d_gene: .
abundance: few
CDR3aa: CASSDSMRGIKPINEQFF
CDR3nt: TGTGCCAGCAGTGACTCGATGAGGGGGATTAAGCCGATTAATGAGCAGTTCTTC

v_gene: TRBV4-2
j_gene: TRBJ2-7
d_gene: .
abundance: many
CDR3aa: CASSQGSERSYEQYF
CDR3nt: TGTGCCAGCAGCCAAGGAAGCGAGAGGTCCTACGAGCAGTACTTC

v_gene: TRBV29-1
j_gene: TRBJ1-2
d_gene: TRBD1
abundance: few
CDR3aa: CSVPGQGYGYTF
CDR3nt: TGCAGCGTCCCGGGACAGGGGTATGGCTACACCTTC

v_gene: TRBV5-1
j_gene: TRBJ2-5
d_gene: .
abundance: few
CDR3aa: CASSLAILETQYF
CDR3nt: TGCGCCAGCAGCTTGGCCATTCTAGAGACCCAGTACTTC

v_gene: TRBV24-1
j_gene: TRBJ1-2
d_gene: .
abundance: .
CDR3aa: CATSLGRSTNYGYTF
CDR3nt: TGTGCCACCAGTTTAGGACGGTCGACTAACTATGGCTACACCTTC

v_gene: TRBV6-6
j_gene: TRBJ2-1
d_gene: TRBD2
abundance: once
CDR3aa: CASRGRAGESGEQFF
CDR3nt: TGTGCCAGCAGGGGACGAGCGGGGGAGTCGGGGGAGCAGTTCTTC

v_gene: TRBV5-5
j_gene: TRBJ2-1
d_gene: TRBD1
abundance: many
CDR3aa: CASLEGTGVEQFF
CDR3nt: TGTGCCAGCCTCGAGGGGACAGGGGTTGAGCAGTTCTTC

v_gene: TRBV27
j_gene: TRBJ2-5
d_gene: TRBD1
abundance: .
CDR3aa: CASSLRRQGPETQYF
CDR3nt: TGTGCCAGCAGTTTAAGAAGACAGGGTCCGGAGACCCAGTACTTC

v_gene: TRBV7-8
j_gene: TRBJ1-2
d_gene: TRBD1
abundance: .
CDR3aa: CASSFPRTGTGNYGYTF
CDR3nt: TGTGCCAGCAGCTTTCCGAGAACCGGGACAGGGAACTATGGCTACACCTTC

v_gene: TRBV6-1
j_gene: TRBJ1-2
d_gene: .
abundance: many
CDR3aa: CASNPLGARRRSYTF
CDR3nt: TGTGCCAGCAACCCTTTGGGGGCGCGGCGGCGAAGCTACACCTTC

v_gene: TRBV7-2
j_gene: TRBJ2-7
d_gene: .
abundance: few
CDR3aa: CASSLEGLAIYEQYF
CDR3nt: TGTGCCAGCAGCTTAGAGGGCCTAGCGATCTACGAGCAGTACTTC

v_gene: TRBV28
j_gene: TRBJ1-4
d_gene: TRBD1
abundance: few
CDR3aa: CASSHPGTGNEKLFF
CDR3nt: TGTGCCAGCAGTCATCCCGGGACAGGGAATGAAAAACTGTTTTTT

v_gene: TRBV6-5
j_gene: TRBJ2-3
d_gene: .
abundance: .
CDR3aa: CASSYGGRGGTDTQYF
CDR3nt: TGTGCCAGCAGTTACGGTGGGCGGGGCGGCACAGATACGCAGTATTTT

v_gene: TRBV4-2
j_gene: TRBJ1-2
d_gene: TRBD1
abundance: .
CDR3aa: CASSQDPRETGAGYTF
CDR3nt: TGTGCCAGCAGCCAAGATCCCAGAGAAACAGGGGCTGGCTACACCTTC